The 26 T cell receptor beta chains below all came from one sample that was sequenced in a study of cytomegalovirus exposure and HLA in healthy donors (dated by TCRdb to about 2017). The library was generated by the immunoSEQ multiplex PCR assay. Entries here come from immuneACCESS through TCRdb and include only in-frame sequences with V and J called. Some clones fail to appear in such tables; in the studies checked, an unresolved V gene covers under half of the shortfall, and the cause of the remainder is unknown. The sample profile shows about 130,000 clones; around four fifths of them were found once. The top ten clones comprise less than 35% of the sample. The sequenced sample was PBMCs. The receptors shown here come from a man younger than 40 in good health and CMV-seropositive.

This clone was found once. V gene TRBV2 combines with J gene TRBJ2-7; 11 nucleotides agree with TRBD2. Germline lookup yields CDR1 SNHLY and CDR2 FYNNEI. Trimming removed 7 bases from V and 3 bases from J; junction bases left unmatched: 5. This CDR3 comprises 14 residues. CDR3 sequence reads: CASIPSGRFYEQYF. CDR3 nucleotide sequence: TGTGCCAGCATCCCTAGCGGGAGGTTCTACGAGCAGTACTTC.

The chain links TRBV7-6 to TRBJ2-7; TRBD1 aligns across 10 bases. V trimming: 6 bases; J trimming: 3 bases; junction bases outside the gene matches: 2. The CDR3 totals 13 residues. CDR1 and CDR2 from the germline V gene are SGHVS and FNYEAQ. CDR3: CASSRDRGYEQYF. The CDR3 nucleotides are TGTGCCAGCAGTCGGGACAGGGGCTACGAGCAGTACTTC.

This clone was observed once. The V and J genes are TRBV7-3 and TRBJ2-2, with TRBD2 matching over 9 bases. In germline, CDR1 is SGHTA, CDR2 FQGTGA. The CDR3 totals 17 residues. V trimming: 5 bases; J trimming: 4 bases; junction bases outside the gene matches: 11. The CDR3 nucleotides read TGTGCCAGCAGCCTAAGGGGCGCTAGCGGGGTCACCGGGGAGCTGTTTTTT. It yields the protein CASSLRGASGVTGELFF.

The CDR3 spells CASRPGQGATNEKLFF. The CDR3 coding sequence is TGTGCCAGCAGGCCGGGACAGGGAGCAACTAATGAAAAACTGTTTTTT. The chain carries TRBV2 and TRBJ1-4; 9 nucleotides align to TRBD1. CDR1 SNHLY and CDR2 FYNNEI come from the germline V gene. The CDR3 covers 16 residues. V was pared by 6 bases and J by 0 bases, with 5 bases of the junction left unmatched.

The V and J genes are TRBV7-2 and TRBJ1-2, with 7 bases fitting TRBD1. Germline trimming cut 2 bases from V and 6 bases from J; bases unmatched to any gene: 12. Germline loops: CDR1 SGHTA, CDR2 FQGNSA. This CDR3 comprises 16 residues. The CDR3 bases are TGTGCCAGCAGCTTATCCGGGACAGATTATTATGATGGCTACACCTTC. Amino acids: CASSLSGTDYYDGYTF.

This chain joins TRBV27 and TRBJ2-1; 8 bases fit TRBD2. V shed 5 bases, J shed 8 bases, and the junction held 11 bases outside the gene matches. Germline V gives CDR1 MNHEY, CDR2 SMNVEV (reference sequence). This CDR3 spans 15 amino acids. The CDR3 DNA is TGTGCCAGCAGTGCCTCCTCCGGGACTAGATATGAGCAGTTCTTC. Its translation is CASSASSGTRYEQFF.

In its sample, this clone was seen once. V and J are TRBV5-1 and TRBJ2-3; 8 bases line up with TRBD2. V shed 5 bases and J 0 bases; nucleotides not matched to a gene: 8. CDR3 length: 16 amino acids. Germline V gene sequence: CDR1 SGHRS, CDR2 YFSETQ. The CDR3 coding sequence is TGCGCCAGCAGACCGGGGACTAGGGGAAGCACAGATACGCAGTATTTT. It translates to CASRPGTRGSTDTQYF.

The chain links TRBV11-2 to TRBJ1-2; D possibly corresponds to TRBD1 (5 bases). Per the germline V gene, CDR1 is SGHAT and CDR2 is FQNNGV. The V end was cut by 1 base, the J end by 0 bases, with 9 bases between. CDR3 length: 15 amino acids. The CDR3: CASSLAGPTNYGYTF. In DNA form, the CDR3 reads TGTGCCAGCAGCTTAGCAGGGCCTACTAACTATGGCTACACCTTC.

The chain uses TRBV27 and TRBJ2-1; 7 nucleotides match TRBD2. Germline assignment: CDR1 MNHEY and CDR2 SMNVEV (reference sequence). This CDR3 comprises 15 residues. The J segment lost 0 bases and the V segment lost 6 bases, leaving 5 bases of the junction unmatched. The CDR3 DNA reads TGTGCCAGCAGCTCCCTAGCGGTCTCCTACAATGAGCAGTTCTTC. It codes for CASSSLAVSYNEQFF.

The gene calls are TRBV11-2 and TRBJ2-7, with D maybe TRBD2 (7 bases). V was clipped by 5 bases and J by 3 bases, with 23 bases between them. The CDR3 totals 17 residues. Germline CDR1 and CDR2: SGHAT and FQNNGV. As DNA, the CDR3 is TGTGCCAGCAGCACGCCACTGGGGTCGGGGGGCCTCTACGAGCAGTACTTC. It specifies CASSTPLGSGGLYEQYF.

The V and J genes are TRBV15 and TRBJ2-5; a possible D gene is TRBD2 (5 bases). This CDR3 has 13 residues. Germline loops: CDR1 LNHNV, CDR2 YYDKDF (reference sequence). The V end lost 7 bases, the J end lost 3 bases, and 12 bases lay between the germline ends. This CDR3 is CATTGGSKETQYF. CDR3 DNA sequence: TGTGCCACCACCGGAGGATCGAAAGAGACCCAGTACTTC.

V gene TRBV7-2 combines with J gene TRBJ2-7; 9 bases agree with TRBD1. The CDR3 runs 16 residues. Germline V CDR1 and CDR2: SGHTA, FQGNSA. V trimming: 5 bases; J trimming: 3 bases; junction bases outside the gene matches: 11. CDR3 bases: TGTGCCAGCAGCCTTACAGGGGGCAAAAAGGACTACGAGCAGTACTTC. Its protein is CASSLTGGKKDYEQYF.

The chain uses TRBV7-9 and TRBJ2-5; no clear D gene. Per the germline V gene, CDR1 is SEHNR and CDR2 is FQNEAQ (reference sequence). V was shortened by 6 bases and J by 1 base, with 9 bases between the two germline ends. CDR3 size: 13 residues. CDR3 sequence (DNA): TGTGCCAGCAGGCCAACGGGCCAAGAGACCCAGTACTTC. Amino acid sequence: CASRPTGQETQYF.

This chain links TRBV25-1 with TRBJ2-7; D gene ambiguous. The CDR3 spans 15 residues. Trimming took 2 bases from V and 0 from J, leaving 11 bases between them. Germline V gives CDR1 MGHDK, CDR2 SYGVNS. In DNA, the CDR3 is TGTGCCAGCAGTGAAATGGCGGCTAGCTCCTACGAGCAGTACTTC. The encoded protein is CASSEMAASSYEQYF.

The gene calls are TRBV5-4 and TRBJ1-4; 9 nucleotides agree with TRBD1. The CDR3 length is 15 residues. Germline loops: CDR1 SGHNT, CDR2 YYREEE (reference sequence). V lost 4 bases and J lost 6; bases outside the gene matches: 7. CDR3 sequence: CASSPRGDRDEKLFF. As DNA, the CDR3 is TGTGCCAGCAGCCCCCGGGGGGACAGGGATGAAAAACTGTTTTTT.

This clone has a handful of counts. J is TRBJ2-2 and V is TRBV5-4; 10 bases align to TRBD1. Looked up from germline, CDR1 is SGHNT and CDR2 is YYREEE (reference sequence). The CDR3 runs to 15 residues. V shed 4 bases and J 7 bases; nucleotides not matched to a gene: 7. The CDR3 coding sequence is TGTGCCAGCAGCCCCTGGGGACAGGGGATCGGGGAGCTGTTTTTT. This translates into CASSPWGQGIGELFF.

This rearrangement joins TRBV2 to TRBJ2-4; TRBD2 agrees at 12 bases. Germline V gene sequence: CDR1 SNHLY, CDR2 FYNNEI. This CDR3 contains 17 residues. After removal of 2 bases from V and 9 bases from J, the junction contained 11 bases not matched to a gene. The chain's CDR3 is CASSETPPSGRATIQYF. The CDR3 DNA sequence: TGTGCCAGCAGTGAAACCCCTCCTAGCGGGAGGGCCACCATTCAGTACTTC.

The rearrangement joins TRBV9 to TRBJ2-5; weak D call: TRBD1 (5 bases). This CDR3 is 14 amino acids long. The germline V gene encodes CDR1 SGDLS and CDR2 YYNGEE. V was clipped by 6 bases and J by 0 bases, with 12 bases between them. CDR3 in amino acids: CASKHAGYQETQYF. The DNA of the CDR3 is TGTGCCAGCAAACACGCAGGGTACCAAGAGACCCAGTACTTC.

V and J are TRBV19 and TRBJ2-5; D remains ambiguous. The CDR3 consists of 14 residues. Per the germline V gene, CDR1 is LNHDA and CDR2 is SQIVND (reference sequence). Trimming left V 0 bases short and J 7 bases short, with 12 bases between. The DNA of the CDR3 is TGTGCCAGTAGTATAGAAGGCGGTGAAGGGACCCAGTACTTC. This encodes CASSIEGGEGTQYF.

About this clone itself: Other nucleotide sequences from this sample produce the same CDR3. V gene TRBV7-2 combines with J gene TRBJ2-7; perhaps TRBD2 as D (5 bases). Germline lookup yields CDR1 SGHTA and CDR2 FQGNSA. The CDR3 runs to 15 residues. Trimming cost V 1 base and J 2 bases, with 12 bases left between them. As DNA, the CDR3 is TGTGCCAGCAGCTTAGGCGGGTCCGGGACCTACGAGCAGTACTTC. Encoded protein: CASSLGGSGTYEQYF.

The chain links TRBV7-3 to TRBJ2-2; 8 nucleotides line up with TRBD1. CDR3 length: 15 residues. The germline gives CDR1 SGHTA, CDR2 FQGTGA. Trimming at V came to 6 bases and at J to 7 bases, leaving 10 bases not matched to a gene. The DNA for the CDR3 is TGTGCCAGCAGTCAAGTGCAGGGGGCAGTCGGGGAGCTGTTTTTT. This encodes CASSQVQGAVGELFF.

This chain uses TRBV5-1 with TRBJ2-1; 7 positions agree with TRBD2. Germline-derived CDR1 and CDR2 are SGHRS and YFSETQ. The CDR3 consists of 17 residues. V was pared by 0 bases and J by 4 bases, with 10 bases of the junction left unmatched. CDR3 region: CASSLGLTQRGYNEQFF. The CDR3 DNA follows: TGCGCCAGCAGCTTGGGGTTGACACAGCGGGGATACAATGAGCAGTTCTTC.

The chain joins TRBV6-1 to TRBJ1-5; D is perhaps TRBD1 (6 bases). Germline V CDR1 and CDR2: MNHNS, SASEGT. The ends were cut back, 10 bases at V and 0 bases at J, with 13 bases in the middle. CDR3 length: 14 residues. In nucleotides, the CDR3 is TGTGCCACATCAGGACAGTTTAGCAATCAGCCCCAGCATTTT. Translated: CATSGQFSNQPQHF.

CDR3 residues: CASSGQTGGISTDTQYF. The CDR3 DNA sequence: TGTGCCAGCAGTGGGCAGACAGGGGGCATTAGCACAGATACGCAGTATTTT. The rearrangement uses TRBV2 and TRBJ2-3; TRBD1 matches 10 bases. Germline-derived CDR1 and CDR2 are SNHLY and FYNNEI. The junction had 7 bases not matched to a gene; V was cut back by 4 bases and J by 0 bases. This CDR3 is 17 amino acids long. The full variable domain, with the rest looked up from reference TRBV2 and TRBJ2-3, is EPEVTQTPSHQVTQMGQEVILRCVPISNHLYFYWYRQILGQKVEFLVSFYNNEISEKSEIFDDQFSVERPDGSNFTLKIRSTKLEDSAMYFCASSGQTGGISTDTQYFGPGTRLTVL.

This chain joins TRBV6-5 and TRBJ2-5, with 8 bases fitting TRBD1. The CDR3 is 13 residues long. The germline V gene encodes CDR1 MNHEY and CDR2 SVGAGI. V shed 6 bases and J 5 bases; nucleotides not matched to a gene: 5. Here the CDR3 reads CASRQGAWETQYF. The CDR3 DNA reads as TGTGCCAGCAGGCAGGGGGCCTGGGAGACCCAGTACTTC.

In DNA, the CDR3 is TGTGCCAGCGGACGGACTAGCGGGTACAATGAGCAGTTCTTC. The encoded protein is CASGRTSGYNEQFF. The chain joins TRBV2 to TRBJ2-1; 11 positions match TRBD2. This CDR3 contains 14 residues. Germline lookup yields CDR1 SNHLY and CDR2 FYNNEI. V shed 8 bases, J shed 4 bases, and the junction held 4 bases outside the gene matches.